This section outlines one T cell receptor beta chain sequence together with its context. The antigen remains undetermined. The source of the sample is a study of T-cell memory formation after mild COVID-19. Study-wide findings and caveats: Contracting CD4+ clones lay largely in CM and EM, with CD8+ ones residing in EMRA.

The CDR3 is 14 residues long. Germline assignment: CDR1 SGHRS and CDR2 YFSETQ. V was cut by 4 bases and J by 2 bases, with 11 bases left in between. Via MiXCR, TCRdb re-called the 5' RACE reads, giving one row per CDR3 protein. The sample holds about 270,000 distinct CDR3 sequences, roughly 18% seen once. Input material: PBMCs or a T cell subset sorted from them (not recorded which). The chain uses TRBV5-1 and TRBJ2-3; D is unclear. This TCR came from a man younger than 35 who had mild COVID-19 (a few samples of this study predate the infection). Cell type and time point are not known. The DNA of the CDR3 is TGCGCCAGCAGCGTCGTAGATCACACAGATACGCAGTATTTT. Protein sequence: CASSVVDHTDTQYF.